These 29 T cell receptor beta chains share one sample of origin, sequenced in a study of T cell responses to AZD1222 COVID-19 vaccine. TCRdb's table, derived via immunoSEQ multiplex PCR, lists solely in-frame clones and lacks some. The sample records 100,000 or so clones, 80% to 95% being singletons. Sequenced material: peripheral blood, taken 28 days after the second AZD1222 dose. The receptors shown here come from an adult who received the AZD1222 COVID-19 vaccine.

The V gene is TRBV6-5, the J gene TRBJ2-2; D possibly corresponds to TRBD2 (5 bases). V lost 0 bases, J lost 5 bases, and 10 bases lay in between. Germline V gene sequence: CDR1 MNHEY, CDR2 SVGAGI. The CDR3 covers 15 residues. CDR3 DNA: TGTGCCAGCAGTTACTCGGCTAGCCAGACCGGGGAGCTGTTTTTT. Protein product: CASSYSASQTGELFF.

The rearrangement links TRBV6-5 to TRBJ1-1; D is ambiguous. Germline lookup yields CDR1 MNHEY and CDR2 SVGAGI. This CDR3 spans 15 amino acids. V was pared by 0 bases and J by 1 base, with 9 bases between. The chain's CDR3 is CASSYSRGRNTEAFF. The CDR3 coding sequence is TGTGCCAGCAGTTACTCACGTGGTCGGAACACTGAAGCTTTCTTT.

This clone was seen a few times. The chain carries TRBV12-5 and TRBJ2-2; D uncertain. CDR1 is LGHNT, CDR2 FRNRAP, per germline. CDR3 length equals 14 residues. V was shortened by 5 bases and J by 3 bases, with 10 bases between the two germline ends. The CDR3 loop reads CASGASGHTGELFF. The CDR3 DNA reads TGTGCTAGTGGTGCATCCGGACACACCGGGGAGCTGTTTTTT.

The V gene is TRBV11-3, the J gene TRBJ2-7; perhaps TRBD2 as D (6 bases). Trimming took off 1 base at V and 2 bases at J, with 6 bases between the two ends. CDR1 SGHNT and CDR2 YENEEA come from the germline V gene. This CDR3 contains 13 residues. CDR3 coding DNA: TGTGCCAGCAGCTTAGGGGAGGCCTACGAGCAGTACTTC. Amino acids: CASSLGEAYEQYF.

V is TRBV19 and J is TRBJ2-2; 13 bases match TRBD2. Germline assignment: CDR1 LNHDA and CDR2 SQIVND (reference sequence). CDR3 length: 16 residues. Trimming removed 6 bases from V and 1 base from J; junction bases left unmatched: 2. CDR3 amino acids: CASRGLAGENTGELFF. In DNA, the CDR3 is TGTGCCAGTAGAGGACTAGCGGGGGAGAACACCGGGGAGCTGTTTTTT.

Note on this clone: Other DNA sequences in the same sample also yield this CDR3. The J gene is TRBJ2-7, the V gene TRBV3-1 (or the pseudogene TRBV3-2); 10 bases map to TRBD2. CDR1 is LGHDT and CDR2 is YNNKEL in the germline V gene (reference sequence). CDR3 length: 14 amino acids. V was clipped by 5 bases and J by 4 bases; unmatched bases: 5. The CDR3 region has the DNA TGTGCCAGCAGCTTTAGCGGGGGGCCGTACGAGCAGTACTTC. Translating gives CASSFSGGPYEQYF.

CDR3 DNA: TGTGCCAGCAGGCAGGGGCGCTACACCTTC. It codes for CASRQGRYTF. The rearrangement links TRBV28 to TRBJ1-2; perhaps TRBD1 as D (6 bases). CDR3 length equals 10 residues. Germline V lookup: CDR1 MDHEN, CDR2 SYDVKM. V was clipped by 6 bases and J by 9 bases, with 8 bases between them.

This chain joins TRBV29-1 and TRBJ2-5; 9 positions agree with TRBD1. In germline, CDR1 is SQVTM, CDR2 ANQGSEA. V trimming: 5 bases; J trimming: 8 bases; junction bases outside the gene matches: 9. CDR3 size: 13 residues. The CDR3 sequence: CSVQPTGGETQYF. DNA for the CDR3: TGCAGCGTTCAGCCGACAGGGGGGGAAACCCAGTACTTC.

The gene calls are TRBV18 and TRBJ1-5; no clear D. V was trimmed by 4 bases and J by 6 bases, leaving 13 bases between them. From germline, CDR1 is KGHSH and CDR2 LQKENI. This CDR3 comprises 14 residues. The CDR3 here is CASSLDSVGQPQHF. CDR3 nucleotides: TGTGCCAGCTCACTAGACTCGGTGGGTCAGCCCCAGCATTTT. Full variable domain (outside the CDR3, taken from reference TRBV18 and TRBJ1-5): NAGVMQNPRHLVRRRGQEARLRCSPMKGHSHVYWYRQLPEEGLKFMVYLQKENIIDESGMPKERFSAEFPKEGPSILRIQQVVRGDSAAYFCASSLDSVGQPQHFGDGTRLSIL.

V usage is TRBV29-1 and J usage is TRBJ2-3; TRBD1 matches 9 bases. The V gene end was trimmed by 7 bases and the J gene end by 5 bases; junction bases not matched to a gene: 7. Germline values: CDR1 SQVTM, CDR2 ANQGSEA. There are 13 residues in the CDR3. The CDR3 spells CSGEQGAEDTQYF. The CDR3 DNA reads as TGCAGCGGCGAACAGGGGGCAGAAGATACGCAGTATTTT.

V usage is TRBV5-8 and J usage is TRBJ1-2; D unresolved. The CDR3 is 15 residues long. Trimming cost V 0 bases and J 3 bases, with 12 bases left between them. Germline-derived CDR1 and CDR2 are SGHTS and YDEGEE. CDR3 bases: TGTGCCAGCAGCTTGGTCACGGAGAGGCACTATGGCTACACCTTC. Its protein product is CASSLVTERHYGYTF.

The chain employs TRBV5-1 and TRBJ2-1; 9 nucleotides agree with TRBD1. The CDR3 spans 15 residues. V trimming: 5 bases; J trimming: 4 bases; junction bases outside the gene matches: 7. Germline V gene data show CDR1 as SGHRS and CDR2 as YFSETQ. The CDR3 loop is CASSSSGQGYNEQFF. CDR3 bases: TGCGCCAGCAGTTCCTCGGGACAGGGTTACAATGAGCAGTTCTTC.

The chain has TRBV5-4 and TRBJ1-4; 10 positions match TRBD1. Germline V CDR1 and CDR2: SGHNT, YYREEE (reference sequence). This CDR3 has 18 residues. V gave up 0 bases and J gave up 11 bases; unmatched junction bases: 16. CDR3 amino acids: CASSLVPPGGQGSGKLFF. As DNA, the CDR3 is TGTGCCAGCAGCTTGGTACCCCCGGGGGGACAGGGGTCGGGGAAACTGTTTTTT. The full variable domain, rest sourced from reference TRBV5-4 and TRBJ1-4, is ETGVTQSPTHLIKTRGQQVTLRCSSQSGHNTVSWYQQALGQGPQFIFQYYREEENGRGNFPPRFSGLQFPNYSSELNVNALELDDSALYLCASSLVPPGGQGSGKLFFGSGTQLSVL.

The chain combines TRBV12-3 or TRBV12-4 with TRBJ2-7, with D possibly matching TRBD1 (6 bases). The CDR3 has 13 residues. V lost 6 bases to trimming and J lost 1 base, with 10 bases between them. CDR3 nucleotide sequence: TGTGCCAGCAGGAGCGGACAGTCCTACGAGCAGTACTTC. It translates to CASRSGQSYEQYF.

The chain has TRBV28 and TRBJ1-1, with a possible D match to TRBD1 (5 bases). The V end was cut by 4 bases, the J end by 4 bases, with 13 bases between. The CDR3 is 14 residues long. Germline CDR1 MDHEN, CDR2 SYDVKM. The DNA for the CDR3 is TGTGCCAGCAGTTGGGTCATGAGGGGCACTGAAGCTTTCTTT. Encoded protein: CASSWVMRGTEAFF.

The V gene is TRBV4-1, the J gene TRBJ2-7, with 7 bases that match TRBD1. V gave up 2 bases and J gave up 2 bases; unmatched junction bases: 6. CDR1 is MGHRA, CDR2 YSYEKL, per germline. CDR3 length: 15 residues. The DNA for the CDR3 is TGCGCCAGCAGCCAATTCTGGGACAGCACCTACGAGCAGTACTTC. It is translated as CASSQFWDSTYEQYF.

The chain recombines TRBV11-3 with TRBJ2-3, with 7 bases fitting TRBD1. Germline CDR1 SGHNT, CDR2 YENEEA. The CDR3 runs 15 residues. V dropped 3 bases and J dropped 3; count of bases not matched to a gene: 6. The CDR3 sequence: CASSFGQGETDTQYF. The CDR3 DNA reads TGTGCCAGCAGCTTCGGCCAGGGGGAGACAGATACGCAGTATTTT.

This rearrangement joins TRBV5-6 to TRBJ1-5; 10 nucleotides agree with TRBD1. This CDR3 spans 18 amino acids. Germline lookup yields CDR1 SGHDT and CDR2 YYEEEE. The V segment lost 1 base and the J segment 0 bases; nucleotides outside the gene matches: 7. The CDR3 region has the DNA TGTGCCAGCAGCTTGTGGGGACAGGGGCCCTTTAGCAATCAGCCCCAGCATTTT. Amino acid sequence: CASSLWGQGPFSNQPQHF.

The rearrangement joins TRBV28 to TRBJ1-2; perhaps TRBD1 as D (6 bases). There are 14 residues in the CDR3. V gave up 5 bases and J gave up 7 bases, with 17 bases separating them. Germline V lookup: CDR1 MDHEN, CDR2 SYDVKM. The CDR3 sequence: CASSTGTPVRGYTF. The CDR3 coding sequence is TGTGCCAGCAGTACCGGGACACCGGTACGTGGCTACACCTTC.

The gene calls are TRBV3-1 (or the pseudogene TRBV3-2) and TRBJ1-4, with D tentatively TRBD1 (5 bases). CDR1 LGHDT and CDR2 YNNKEL come from the germline V gene (reference sequence). The CDR3 sequence is 16 residues long. The germline V and J ends were trimmed by 5 bases and 8 bases, with 21 bases remaining between them. For the CDR3, the DNA is TGTGCCAGCAGCTTCGCGGGGGGTCAAGGTCGAGAAAAACTGTTTTTT. This gives the protein CASSFAGGQGREKLFF.

This clone was recorded once. The chain recombines TRBV9 with TRBJ2-7; D gene unclear. The germline CDR1 and CDR2 sequences are SGDLS and YYNGEE. This CDR3 spans 13 amino acids. With 0 bases removed from V and 6 bases from J, the gap between germline ends came to 10 bases. The CDR3 loop reads CASSVAFYGEQYF. The CDR3 nucleotides are TGTGCCAGCAGCGTAGCGTTCTACGGCGAGCAGTACTTC. The whole variable domain, remainder taken from reference TRBV9 and TRBJ2-7, is DSGVTQTPKHLITATGQRVTLRCSPRSGDLSVYWYQQSLDQGLQFLIQYYNGEERAKGNILERFSAQQFPDLHSELNLSSLELGDSALYFCASSVAFYGEQYFGPGTRLTVT.

The J gene is TRBJ1-1, the V gene TRBV6-5, with 10 positions matching TRBD1. After removal of 0 bases from V and 5 bases from J, the junction contained 3 bases not matched to a gene. The CDR3 is 15 residues long. CDR1 is MNHEY, CDR2 SVGAGI, per germline. Written as DNA, the CDR3 is TGTGCCAGCAGTTACTCCCCGGACAGGGGGACTGAAGCTTTCTTT. It translates to CASSYSPDRGTEAFF.

This clone came up once. CDR3 DNA: TGTGCCTGGAGTGCCTACCAACGGGGGTCCCACAATGAGCAGTTCTTC. This codes for CAWSAYQRGSHNEQFF. The chain uses TRBV30 and TRBJ2-1, with D possibly being TRBD2 (6 bases). Trimming took 1 base from V and 5 from J, leaving 18 bases between them. This CDR3 region has 16 residues. The germline V gene encodes CDR1 GTSNPN and CDR2 SVGIG (reference sequence).

The V gene is TRBV7-2, the J gene TRBJ1-2; 9 nucleotides match TRBD1. V shed 1 base and J 6 bases; nucleotides not matched to a gene: 3. CDR1 is SGHTA and CDR2 is FQGNSA in the germline V gene. CDR3 length: 14 amino acids. CDR3 sequence: CASSLVGQGHGYTF. CDR3 sequence (DNA): TGTGCCAGCAGCTTAGTGGGACAGGGTCATGGCTACACCTTC.

V usage is TRBV6-5 and J usage is TRBJ1-4, with TRBD1 matching over 7 bases. CDR1 and CDR2 (germline): MNHEY, SVGAGI. V shed 2 bases and J 6 bases; nucleotides not matched to a gene: 3. The length of the CDR3 is 14 residues. CDR3 protein: CASSYDRVHEKLFF. The CDR3 DNA reads TGTGCCAGCAGTTACGACAGGGTACATGAAAAACTGTTTTTT.

This clone was found once. The V and J genes are TRBV5-1 and TRBJ2-3; 11 positions match TRBD2. The CDR3 is 16 amino acids. V gave up 0 bases and J gave up 9 bases; unmatched junction bases: 9. Germline assignment: CDR1 SGHRS and CDR2 YFSETQ. CDR3 DNA sequence: TGCGCCAGCAGCTTGGCGGGTAGCGGGGGGGCACACACGCAGTATTTT. Its translation: CASSLAGSGGAHTQYF.

The rearrangement joins TRBV28 to TRBJ1-2; perhaps TRBD1 as D (6 bases). The CDR3 spans 14 residues. The V gene lost 2 bases and the J gene lost 1 base, with 8 bases spanning the gap. CDR1 and CDR2 (germline): MDHEN, SYDVKM. Here the CDR3 reads CASSLTGINYGYTF. CDR3 sequence (DNA): TGTGCCAGCAGTTTAACAGGGATTAACTATGGCTACACCTTC.

The chain couples TRBV24-1 to TRBJ1-1; 9 bases are shared with TRBD1. The V gene end was trimmed by 4 bases and the J gene end by 2 bases; junction bases not matched to a gene: 4. The CDR3 runs 15 residues. Germline lookup yields CDR1 KGHDR and CDR2 SFDVKD. Here the CDR3 reads CATSEGTGRNTEAFF. The CDR3, as DNA: TGTGCCACCAGTGAGGGGACAGGGCGAAACACTGAAGCTTTCTTT.

The chain combines TRBV27 with TRBJ1-1; 9 bases align to TRBD1. Looked up from germline, CDR1 is MNHEY and CDR2 is SMNVEV (reference sequence). This CDR3 contains 13 residues. Trimming took 6 bases from V and 7 from J; bases not matched to a gene: 6. The CDR3 region is CASRDRGFNEAFF. The CDR3 nucleotides read TGTGCCAGCAGAGACAGGGGGTTTAATGAAGCTTTCTTT.